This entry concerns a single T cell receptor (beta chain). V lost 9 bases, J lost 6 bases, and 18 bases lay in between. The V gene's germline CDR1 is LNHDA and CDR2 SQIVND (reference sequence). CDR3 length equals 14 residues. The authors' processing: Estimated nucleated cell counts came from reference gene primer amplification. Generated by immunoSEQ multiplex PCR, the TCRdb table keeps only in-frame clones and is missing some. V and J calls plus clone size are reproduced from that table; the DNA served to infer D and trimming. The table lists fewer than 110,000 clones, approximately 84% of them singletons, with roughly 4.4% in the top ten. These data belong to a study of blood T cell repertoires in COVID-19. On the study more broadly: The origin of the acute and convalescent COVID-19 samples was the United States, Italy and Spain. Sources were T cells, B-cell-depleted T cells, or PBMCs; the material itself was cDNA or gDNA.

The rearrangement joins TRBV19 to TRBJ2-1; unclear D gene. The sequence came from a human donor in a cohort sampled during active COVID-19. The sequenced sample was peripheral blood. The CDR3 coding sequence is TGTGCCAGCAGCCCACTCACTACGGGCAATGAGCAGTTCTTC. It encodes CASSPLTTGNEQFF.